A selection of T cell receptor beta chains follows, all from one sample in a study of shared clonotypes between healthy human individuals. Clones were sequenced by immunoSEQ multiplex PCR, and TCRdb holds only the in-frame ones, with some missing. In the table there are roughly 95,000 clones, less than 50% of which are singletons. The sequenced sample consisted of PBMCs. Receptor source: a woman between 35 and 50 years old in good health. Some clones in this sample may be carry-over from other donors' samples. Each CDR3 is given without its conserved first and last residue.

>TRBJ2-7|TRBV18
ASSPTSGGSYEQY
>TRBJ2-4|TRBV27
ASSLEAGRFDIQY
>TRBJ1-5|TRBV28
ASSDVYGVGQPQH
>TRBJ2-2|TRBV27
ASSPRVAGELF
>TRBJ1-2|TRBV30
ACQIGTYGYT
>TRBJ2-1|TRBV7-9
ASRYLGNEQF
>TRBJ1-3|TRBV29-1
SVEDRGAGDTIY
>TRBJ2-2|TRBV6-4
ASSADDTGELF
>TRBJ1-3|TRBV28
ASSLGPGGNTIY
>TRBJ2-3|TRBV28
ASSGQGTDTQY
>TRBJ1-1|TRBV29-1
SASGTGGVEAF
>TRBJ2-1|TRBV6-4
ASSYGLSSYNEQF
>TRBJ1-1|TRBV5-4
ASSLSTSRWNTEAF